This T cell receptor beta chain comes out of a study of control samples from healthy donors and cancer patients. Clones were sequenced by immunoSEQ multiplex PCR, and TCRdb holds only the in-frame ones, with some missing. The sample includes 130,000 to 150,000 clones, 80% to 90% seen only once; the top ten take roughly 8.7%. Germline loops: CDR1 SEHNR, CDR2 FQNEAQ (reference sequence). This CDR3 contains 13 residues. V lost 5 bases, J lost 8 bases, and 15 bases lay in between. The rearrangement joins TRBV7-9 to TRBJ1-2; D unresolved. The sequencing sample was made of blood. The TCR was taken from a woman aged 30 to 39 in good health. The CDR3 DNA reads TGTGCCAGCAGCCCCCTTGGCTCTGGGGGCTACACCTTC. Translating gives CASSPLGSGGYTF.